Following are 32 T cell receptor beta chains from one sample sequenced in a study of cytomegalovirus exposure and HLA in healthy donors. Amplification used 60 Vbeta primers and 13 Jbeta primers. Libraries were prepared by immunoSEQ multiplex PCR; TCRdb keeps only in-frame clonotypes and omits some of them. The sample has some 180,000 clones; about 77% are singletons. What was sequenced was PBMCs. The source is a woman aged 25 to 45 in good health and CMV-seronegative.

The chain joins TRBV27 to TRBJ2-1; 11 bases align to TRBD2. The CDR3 extends over 18 amino acids. The germline gives CDR1 MNHEY, CDR2 SMNVEV (reference sequence). Germline trimming cut 6 bases from V and 5 bases from J; bases unmatched to any gene: 15. CDR3 in DNA: TGTGCCAGCAGCAGAGACTCATTTAGCGGGGGGGCTCACAATGAGCAGTTCTTC. Translated, it gives CASSRDSFSGGAHNEQFF.

The chain is built from TRBV27 and TRBJ2-6; TRBD1 aligns across 7 bases. Germline V gene sequence: CDR1 MNHEY, CDR2 SMNVEV (reference sequence). J lost 0 bases, V lost 3 bases, and 5 bases had no gene match. The CDR3 contains 17 residues. CDR3 nucleotides: TGTGCCAGCAGTTTGGGGACAGTATACTCTGGGGCCAACGTCCTGACTTTC. This sequence encodes CASSLGTVYSGANVLTF.

This sequence joins TRBV5-1 and TRBJ2-5; D is unresolved. Trimming removed 0 bases from V and 0 bases from J, with 6 bases in between. Per germline, CDR1 SGHRS and CDR2 YFSETQ. The length of the CDR3 is 14 residues. CDR3 amino acids: CASSLVRNQETQYF. The CDR3 DNA reads TGCGCCAGCAGCTTGGTGCGAAACCAAGAGACCCAGTACTTC.

The rearrangement joins TRBV7-3 to TRBJ2-3; TRBD1 aligns across 8 bases. The ends lost 3 bases at V and 5 bases at J; junction bases unmatched: 4. This CDR3 is 14 amino acids long. Per germline, CDR1 SGHTA and CDR2 FQGTGA. The chain's CDR3 is CASSLVGQGDTQYF. CDR3 nucleotide sequence: TGTGCCAGCAGCTTGGTTGGACAGGGAGATACGCAGTATTTT.

In this sample, this clone turned up once. This chain connects TRBV5-1 to TRBJ2-5; D is unclear. The V gene lost 1 base and the J gene lost 2 bases, with 9 bases spanning the gap. This CDR3 is 14 amino acids long. Looked up from germline, CDR1 is SGHRS and CDR2 is YFSETQ. Written as DNA, the CDR3 is TGCGCCAGCAGCTTGCCTACAGCTCAAGAGACCCAGTACTTC. Its translation is CASSLPTAQETQYF.

This chain joins TRBV29-1 and TRBJ1-2; TRBD1 is a possible D gene (5 bases). V shed 4 bases and J shed 2 bases, with 11 bases lying between them. The CDR3 spans 13 residues. The germline gives CDR1 SQVTM, CDR2 ANQGSEA. CDR3 DNA sequence: TGCAGCGTTGTAGGGGTACCCAACTATGGCTACACCTTC. As protein: CSVVGVPNYGYTF. The full variable domain, its missing parts supplied by reference TRBV29-1 and TRBJ1-2, is SAVISQKPSRDICQRGTSLTIQCQVDSQVTMMFWYRQQPGQSLTLIATANQGSEATYESGFVIDKFPISRPNLTFSTLTVSNMSPEDSSIYLCSVVGVPNYGYTFGSGTRLTVV.

The chain is built from TRBV9 and TRBJ2-3; 10 bases are a match to TRBD2. Germline trimming cut 0 bases from V and 0 bases from J; bases unmatched to any gene: 7. The CDR3 has 18 amino acids. Germline V lookup: CDR1 SGDLS, CDR2 YYNGEE. The CDR3 loop reads CASSVGLAGIPSTDTQYF. The CDR3 DNA follows: TGTGCCAGCAGCGTAGGACTAGCGGGCATTCCTAGCACAGATACGCAGTATTTT.

The V gene is TRBV5-6, the J gene TRBJ2-5; TRBD2 aligns across 11 bases. The CDR3 is 19 residues long. The germline gives CDR1 SGHDT, CDR2 YYEEEE. Trimming removed 2 bases from V and 0 bases from J; junction bases left unmatched: 12. The CDR3 bases are TGTGCCAGCAGCTTACTGCAGCGATTACTAGCGGGGGACCAAGAGACCCAGTACTTC. This encodes CASSLLQRLLAGDQETQYF.

This clone has just one count. The chain uses TRBV15 and TRBJ1-2, with D possibly TRBD1 on 6 matching bases. Trimming pared 0 bases from V and 2 bases from J, leaving 19 bases between. Germline CDR1 and CDR2: LNHNV and YYDKDF (reference sequence). The CDR3 runs 18 residues. This CDR3 reads CATSRDQPGAHGNYGYTF. The CDR3 nucleotides are TGTGCCACCAGCAGAGATCAGCCAGGGGCACATGGGAACTATGGCTACACCTTC. Based on the CDR3 plus reference TRBV15 and TRBJ1-2, the full variable domain is DAMVIQNPRYQVTQFGKPVTLSCSQTLNHNVMYWYQQKSSQAPKLLFHYYDKDFNNEADTPDNFQSRRPNTSFCFLDIRSPGLGDTAMYLCATSRDQPGAHGNYGYTFGSGTRLTVV.

The genes are TRBV7-3 and TRBJ1-2; 8 bases line up with TRBD1. Germline V gene lookup returns CDR1 SGHTA and CDR2 FQGTGA. The CDR3 has 15 amino acids. The ends lost 5 bases at V and 2 bases at J; junction bases unmatched: 7. The CDR3 DNA is TGTGCCAGCAGCCCCGCAGGGGGCGTAAACTATGGCTACACCTTC. It is translated as CASSPAGGVNYGYTF.

This clone has just one count. One end of the junction fails to match germline, which may point to a read error. This chain joins TRBV7-9 and TRBJ1-2, with TRBD1 matching 7 bases. This CDR3 contains 13 residues. Germline values: CDR1 SEHNR, CDR2 FQNEAQ (reference sequence). The CDR3 region has the DNA TGTGCCATGTCGAAGACAGGGTTCTATGGCTACCCCTTC. Translation gives CAMSKTGFYGYPF.

J is TRBJ1-6 and V is TRBV10-3; a weak D match, TRBD1 (6 bases). The CDR3 consists of 14 residues. V gave up 10 bases and J gave up 7 bases, with 17 bases separating them. Looked up from germline, CDR1 is ENHRY and CDR2 is SYGVKD. The CDR3 DNA follows: TGTGCCACCGCGGACCAGAGGGGGAATTCACCCCTCCACTTT. This sequence encodes CATADQRGNSPLHF.

The chain combines TRBV5-1 with TRBJ2-5; D is ambiguous. CDR3 size: 14 residues. The V and J ends lost 1 base and 2 bases respectively, with 9 bases between them. Per the germline V gene, CDR1 is SGHRS and CDR2 is YFSETQ. Here the CDR3 reads CASSLLTPQETQYF. Written as DNA, the CDR3 is TGCGCCAGCAGCTTGTTGACACCTCAAGAGACCCAGTACTTC.

As concerns this clone: The CDR3 end shows no conserved phenylalanine or tryptophan, and so a read error is likely. No DNA is shown, since the ends of the CDR3 on it are uncertain; the CDR3 is the one TCRdb lists. This rearrangement joins TRBV7-9 to TRBJ1-1. The CDR3 extends over 12 residues, inclusive of both ends. The V gene's germline CDR1 is SEHNR and CDR2 FQNEAQ (reference sequence). The CDR3 loop reads CSSSQAGVLWMV.

The rearrangement uses TRBV5-8 and TRBJ1-2; D uncertain. V shed 4 bases and J shed 8 bases, with 18 bases lying between them. The length of the CDR3 is 14 residues. CDR1 SGHTS and CDR2 YDEGEE come from the germline V gene. Here the CDR3 DNA reads TGTGCCAGCAGCCCGGACGGTCCCCCGGGGGGCTACACCTTC. Protein sequence: CASSPDGPPGGYTF.

DNA for the CDR3: TGTGCCAGCAGCGCAGGGGGAGGTTTCCCCTACGAGCAGTACTTC. It translates to CASSAGGGFPYEQYF. The rearrangement joins TRBV7-9 to TRBJ2-5, with D possibly matching TRBD1 (7 bases). The J call may be mistaken, given a closer DNA end match to TRBJ2-7. CDR1 SEHNR and CDR2 FQNEAQ come from the germline V gene (reference sequence). CDR3 length: 15 amino acids.

This clone was seen just once. The chain uses TRBV9 and TRBJ2-1; weak D call: TRBD2 (5 bases). Germline V gene lookup returns CDR1 SGDLS and CDR2 YYNGEE. The CDR3 is 17 amino acids. The ends were cut back, 0 bases at V and 0 bases at J, with 13 bases in the middle. In DNA form, the CDR3 reads TGTGCCAGCAGCGTAGATGGAGGCGAGAGCTCCTACAATGAGCAGTTCTTC. The encoded protein is CASSVDGGESSYNEQFF. Filled out from reference TRBV9 and TRBJ2-1, the complete variable domain reads DSGVTQTPKHLITATGQRVTLRCSPRSGDLSVYWYQQSLDQGLQFLIQYYNGEERAKGNILERFSAQQFPDLHSELNLSSLELGDSALYFCASSVDGGESSYNEQFFGPGTRLTVL.

The chain uses TRBV7-8 and TRBJ1-5; 7 bases fit TRBD1. V trimming: 2 bases; J trimming: 0 bases; junction bases outside the gene matches: 7. The CDR3 runs to 17 residues. CDR1 is SGHVS and CDR2 is FQNEAQ in the germline V gene. The CDR3 DNA sequence: TGTGCCAGCAGCTTAAACAGGGGCCCTAATAGCAATCAGCCCCAGCATTTT. Translation: CASSLNRGPNSNQPQHF.

The chain couples TRBV2 to TRBJ1-6; D is undetermined. The CDR3 loop spans 11 amino acids. Germline values: CDR1 SNHLY, CDR2 FYNNEI. Deletions cut 7 bases from V and 13 bases from J, with 11 bases between. The CDR3 sequence is CASNADAPLHF. In DNA form, the CDR3 reads TGTGCCAGCAACGCTGATGCGCCCCTCCACTTT.

The chain has TRBV25-1 and TRBJ1-2, with unresolved D. Germline assignment: CDR1 MGHDK and CDR2 SYGVNS. The CDR3 length is 13 residues. V gave up 6 bases and J gave up 6 bases, with 14 bases separating them. In nucleotides, the CDR3 is TGTGCCAGCAGGATTCAAGACACCGATGGCTACACCTTC. This encodes CASRIQDTDGYTF.

In nucleotides, the CDR3 is TGTGCCAGTAACCCGGGACAGGGCGTCACCGGGGAGCTGTTTTTT. Its protein product is CASNPGQGVTGELFF. This chain links TRBV19 with TRBJ2-2, with 9 bases fitting TRBD1. CDR1 and CDR2 (germline): LNHDA, SQIVND (reference sequence). V trimming: 7 bases; J trimming: 4 bases; junction bases outside the gene matches: 7. The CDR3 has 15 amino acids.

The rearrangement links TRBV2 to TRBJ2-3; D gene unclear. Deletions cut 10 bases from V and 4 bases from J, with 9 bases between. CDR1 is SNHLY, CDR2 FYNNEI, per germline. This CDR3 spans 11 amino acids. The CDR3 is CATSRPDTQYF. Here the CDR3 DNA reads TGTGCCACCAGCAGGCCAGATACGCAGTATTTT.

The count of this clone is one. This chain connects TRBV13 to TRBJ1-1; D uncertain. The CDR3 sequence is 14 residues long. CDR1 is PRHDT and CDR2 is FYEKMQ in the germline V gene (reference sequence). V shed 1 base and J shed 1 base, with 7 bases lying between them. The CDR3 sequence is CASSLVAPNTEAFF. CDR3 DNA: TGTGCCAGCAGCTTAGTAGCACCGAACACTGAAGCTTTCTTT.

The chain carries TRBV6-1 and TRBJ2-1; D not certain. This CDR3 has 11 amino acids. Germline lookup yields CDR1 MNHNS and CDR2 SASEGT. The ends were cut back, 6 bases at V and 6 bases at J, with 6 bases in the middle. This CDR3 reads CASRNSNEQFF. CDR3 DNA sequence: TGTGCCAGCAGGAACAGCAATGAGCAGTTCTTC.

Worth noting for this clone: The conserved phenylalanine or tryptophan is not found at the CDR3 terminus, so this likely reflects a read error. This sequence joins TRBV29-1 and TRBJ2-7, with TRBD2 identical over 7 bases. The CDR3 loop spans 14 amino acids. Germline V gene sequence: CDR1 SQVTM, CDR2 ANQGSEA. The CDR3 bases are TGCTCCGTCGACGGGGGGTTCCCCACCTACGAGCAGTACCTC. Translated: CSVDGGFPTYEQYL.

The chain joins TRBV7-9 to TRBJ2-7, with D tentatively TRBD2 (6 bases). There are 16 residues in the CDR3. Germline CDR1 is SEHNR and CDR2 is FQNEAQ (reference sequence). V lost 4 bases, J lost 1 base, and 17 bases lay in between. CDR3 region: CASSSGLGGKSYEQYF. CDR3 nucleotides: TGTGCCAGCAGCTCAGGGCTAGGAGGGAAATCCTACGAGCAGTACTTC. Variable domain in full (rest from reference TRBV7-9 and TRBJ2-7): DTGVSQNPRHKITKRGQNVTFRCDPISEHNRLYWYRQTLGQGPEFLTYFQNEAQLEKSRLLSDRFSAERPKGSFSTLEIQRTEQGDSAMYLCASSSGLGGKSYEQYFGPGTRLTVT.

This chain links TRBV7-9 with TRBJ2-5; D not certain. The germline gives CDR1 SEHNR, CDR2 FQNEAQ (reference sequence). CDR3 length: 12 amino acids. V was pared by 3 bases and J by 8 bases, with 10 bases between. This chain's CDR3 is CASSLIELTQYF. The CDR3 DNA sequence: TGTGCCAGCAGCTTGATAGAACTAACCCAGTACTTC.

This chain uses TRBV29-1 with TRBJ2-7, with a tentative D call TRBD2 (5 bases). The V gene's germline CDR1 is SQVTM and CDR2 ANQGSEA. The CDR3 is 17 residues long. The V end was cut by 3 bases, the J end by 0 bases, with 21 bases between. The CDR3 DNA follows: TGCAGCGTTGAGGAAGGCCAAATCGAGCGGCGCTCCTACGAGCAGTACTTC. Amino acids: CSVEEGQIERRSYEQYF.

J is TRBJ2-7 and V is TRBV4-1; TRBD1 is a possible D gene (6 bases). Trimming removed 1 base from V and 3 bases from J, with 16 bases in between. The CDR3 extends over 16 amino acids. Germline CDR1 is MGHRA and CDR2 is YSYEKL. CDR3 sequence reads: CASSQGCGGRGYEQYF. DNA for the CDR3: TGCGCCAGCAGCCAAGGATGTGGGGGCCGGGGCTACGAGCAGTACTTC.

The rearrangement uses TRBV5-1 and TRBJ2-5; tentatively, D is TRBD2 (5 bases). Trimming removed 7 bases from V and 0 bases from J, with 19 bases in between. The CDR3 length is 16 residues. Germline assignment: CDR1 SGHRS and CDR2 YFSETQ. The CDR3 nucleotides are TGCGCCAGCGCGCGGGTGGGCCATGAATACCAAGAGACCCAGTACTTC. Translated: CASARVGHEYQETQYF. Based on the CDR3 plus reference TRBV5-1 and TRBJ2-5, the full variable domain is KAGVTQTPRYLIKTRGQQVTLSCSPISGHRSVSWYQQTPGQGLQFLFEYFSETQRNKGNFPGRFSGRQFSNSRSEMNVSTLELGDSALYLCASARVGHEYQETQYFGPGTRLLVL.

This chain links TRBV5-1 with TRBJ1-1, with D perhaps TRBD1 (5 bases). This CDR3 is built from 13 residues. V was trimmed by 2 bases and J by 1 base, leaving 6 bases between them. Germline values: CDR1 SGHRS, CDR2 YFSETQ. CDR3 in DNA: TGCGCCAGCAGCTTACAGGAGAACACTGAAGCTTTCTTT. It encodes CASSLQENTEAFF.

The chain employs TRBV9 and TRBJ2-3, with 9 nucleotides matching TRBD1. Germline V CDR1 and CDR2: SGDLS, YYNGEE. Trimming removed 2 bases from V and 4 bases from J; junction bases left unmatched: 5. The CDR3 runs 15 residues. The CDR3 bases are TGTGCCAGCAGCGTTCAACAGGGGGCCTCAGATACGCAGTATTTT. Translation: CASSVQQGASDTQYF. Supplemented by reference TRBV9 and TRBJ2-3, the full variable domain reads DSGVTQTPKHLITATGQRVTLRCSPRSGDLSVYWYQQSLDQGLQFLIQYYNGEERAKGNILERFSAQQFPDLHSELNLSSLELGDSALYFCASSVQQGASDTQYFGPGTRLTVL.